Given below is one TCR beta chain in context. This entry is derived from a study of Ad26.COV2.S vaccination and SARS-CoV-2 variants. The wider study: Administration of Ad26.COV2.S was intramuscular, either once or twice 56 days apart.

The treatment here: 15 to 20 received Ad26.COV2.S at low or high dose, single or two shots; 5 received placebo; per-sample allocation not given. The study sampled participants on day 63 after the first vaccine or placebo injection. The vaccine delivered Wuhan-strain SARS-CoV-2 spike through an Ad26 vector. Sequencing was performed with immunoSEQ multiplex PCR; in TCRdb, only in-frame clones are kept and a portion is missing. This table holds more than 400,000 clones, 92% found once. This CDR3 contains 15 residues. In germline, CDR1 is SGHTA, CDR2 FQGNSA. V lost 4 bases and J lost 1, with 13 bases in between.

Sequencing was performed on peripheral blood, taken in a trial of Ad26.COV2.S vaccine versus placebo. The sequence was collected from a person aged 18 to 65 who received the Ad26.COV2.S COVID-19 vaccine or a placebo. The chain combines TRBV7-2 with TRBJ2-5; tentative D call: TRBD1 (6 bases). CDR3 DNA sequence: TGTGCCAGCAGCTCAAGGACAGCCTCCCAAGAGACCCAGTACTTC. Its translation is CASSSRTASQETQYF.